The 9 T cell receptor beta chains given below trace back to one sample, sequenced in a study of blood T cells in healthy people across ages. The use of a sample-barcoded 5' primer and a J-beta primer mix characterized a second PCR of about 7 to 12 cycles. Each CDR3 protein gets one entry after TCRdb re-called the 5' RACE reads with MiXCR. The sample contains 550,000 to 800,000 distinct CDR3 sequences, roughly 21% of which appear only once. The sample was blood. The receptor set was obtained from a man between 70 and 80 years old in good health.

This clonotype has more than one count but fewer than ten. The rearrangement links TRBV20-1 to TRBJ2-5; TRBD2 agrees at 8 bases. The J call is doubtful: the DNA matches TRBJ2-1 better. Germline V gene data show CDR1 as DFQATT and CDR2 as SNEGSKA (reference sequence). The CDR3 sequence is 16 residues long. CDR3 loop: CSARDLGGAYYNEQFF. Written as DNA, the CDR3 is TGCAGTGCTAGAGACCTCGGGGGGGCCTACTACAATGAGCAGTTCTTC.

This clonotype was seen a few times. The V and J genes are TRBV29-1 and TRBJ2-4; D possibly matches TRBD1 or TRBD2 (5 bases each). The V end was cut by 5 bases, the J end by 2 bases, with 13 bases between. Looked up from germline, CDR1 is SQVTM and CDR2 is ANQGSEA. The CDR3 covers 14 residues. This CDR3 reads CSVSRDGTKNIQYF. The CDR3 coding sequence is TGCAGCGTTTCCCGGGACGGGACCAAAAACATTCAGTACTTC.

This clonotype turned up a few times. This rearrangement joins TRBV7-8 to TRBJ2-7; 10 nucleotides line up with TRBD2. The CDR3 is 16 residues long. CDR1 and CDR2 (germline): SGHVS, FQNEAQ. Trimming at V came to 5 bases and at J to 2 bases, leaving 9 bases not matched to a gene. CDR3 loop: CASSIGLAVSTYEQYF. In DNA form, the CDR3 reads TGTGCCAGCAGCATCGGACTAGCGGTATCTACCTACGAGCAGTACTTC.

This clonotype was seen a handful of times. This chain connects TRBV7-8 to TRBJ1-4; D perhaps matches TRBD1 (5 bases). The germline V gene has CDR1 SGHVS and CDR2 FQNEAQ. Trimming removed 4 bases from V and 3 bases from J, with 9 bases in between. The CDR3 has 14 residues. CDR3 protein: CASSSQVANEKLFF. CDR3 DNA: TGTGCCAGCAGCTCACAGGTGGCTAATGAAAAACTGTTTTTT.

This chain's CDR3 is CASSKIAGLAANEQFF. CDR3 nucleotide sequence: TGTGCCAGCAGTAAAATAGCGGGACTAGCGGCAAATGAGCAGTTCTTC. The chain is built from TRBV12-3 or TRBV12-4 and TRBJ2-5; TRBD2 matches at 11 bases. The J call is in doubt because the DNA end fits TRBJ2-1 better. The CDR3 runs 16 residues.

This clonotype was recorded a few times. This CDR3 reads CASRHGGNQETQYF. CDR3 coding DNA: TGTGCCAGCAGGCACGGGGGGAACCAAGAGACCCAGTACTTC. V and J are TRBV25-1 and TRBJ2-5; 7 bases are shared with TRBD2. Germline-derived CDR1 and CDR2 are MGHDK and SYGVNS. The V gene end was trimmed by 6 bases and the J gene end by 0 bases; junction bases not matched to a gene: 4. The length of the CDR3 is 14 residues.

This clonotype was detected only a few times. V usage is TRBV30 and J usage is TRBJ2-3; possible D gene TRBD2, 5 bases. CDR3 size: 13 residues. Trimming took off 3 bases at V and 2 bases at J, with 9 bases between the two ends. Germline values: CDR1 GTSNPN, CDR2 SVGIG (reference sequence). The CDR3 here is CAWRLDLTDTQYF. The CDR3 DNA is TGTGCCTGGAGACTAGATCTCACAGATACGCAGTATTTT.

The sample holds a few counts of this clonotype. The chain couples TRBV7-6 to TRBJ2-3; 9 nucleotides match TRBD2. Unmatched junction bases numbered 2, after V lost 4 bases and J lost 6 bases. The germline gives CDR1 SGHVS, CDR2 FNYEAQ. CDR3 length: 13 amino acids. CDR3 in DNA: TGTGCCAGCAGCTGGACTAGCGAGGATACGCAGTATTTT. Protein sequence: CASSWTSEDTQYF.

This chain links TRBV9 with TRBJ2-7, with unresolved D. The V end lost 0 bases, the J end lost 3 bases, and 16 bases lay between the germline ends. The CDR3 extends over 16 amino acids. In germline, CDR1 is SGDLS, CDR2 YYNGEE. The DNA of the CDR3 is TGTGCCAGCAGCGTAGTGGAAAAACCGGATAACTACGAGCAGTACTTC. Translating it yields CASSVVEKPDNYEQYF.